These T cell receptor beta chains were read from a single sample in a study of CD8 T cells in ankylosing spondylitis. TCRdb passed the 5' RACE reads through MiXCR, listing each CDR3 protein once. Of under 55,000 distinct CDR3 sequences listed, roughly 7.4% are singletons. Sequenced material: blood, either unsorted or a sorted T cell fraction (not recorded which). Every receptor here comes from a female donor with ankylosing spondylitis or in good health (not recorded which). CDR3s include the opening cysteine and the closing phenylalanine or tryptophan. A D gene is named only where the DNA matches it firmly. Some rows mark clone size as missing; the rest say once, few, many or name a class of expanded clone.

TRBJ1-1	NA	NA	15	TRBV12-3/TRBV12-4	CASSNRDRGTTEAFF	TGTGCCAGCAGTAACCGGGACCGAGGGACCACTGAAGCTTTCTTT
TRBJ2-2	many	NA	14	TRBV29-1	CSAGSDPTTGELFF	TGCAGCGCCGGTTCGGACCCCACCACCGGGGAGCTGTTTTTT
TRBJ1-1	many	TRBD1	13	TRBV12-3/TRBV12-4	CASSLRGHFEAFF	TGTGCCAGCAGCCTAAGGGGGCACTTTGAAGCTTTCTTT
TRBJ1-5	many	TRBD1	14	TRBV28	CASSGQGPYQPQHF	TGTGCCAGCAGTGGACAGGGGCCGTATCAGCCCCAGCATTTT
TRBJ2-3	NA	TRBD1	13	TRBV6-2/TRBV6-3	CAIGRGPGDTQYF	TGTGCCATTGGAAGGGGGCCGGGAGATACGCAGTATTTT
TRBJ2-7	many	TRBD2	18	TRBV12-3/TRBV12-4	CASSSGTSGGFSSYEQYF	TGTGCCAGCAGTTCTGGGACTAGCGGGGGCTTTAGCTCCTACGAGCAGTACTTC
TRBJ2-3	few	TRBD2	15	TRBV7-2	CASSLRRGDTDTQYF	TGTGCCAGCAGCTTACGGCGGGGGGACACAGATACGCAGTATTTT
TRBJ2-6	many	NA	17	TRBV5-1	CASSLDAAASGANVLTF	TGCGCCAGCAGCTTGGACGCGGCGGCCTCTGGGGCCAACGTCCTGACTTTC
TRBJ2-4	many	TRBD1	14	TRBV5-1	CASSLAGQGDIQYF	TGCGCCAGCAGCTTGGCCGGACAGGGGGACATTCAGTACTTC
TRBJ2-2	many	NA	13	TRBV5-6	CASSFTTAGELFF	TGTGCCAGCAGCTTTACGACGGCCGGGGAGCTGTTTTTT
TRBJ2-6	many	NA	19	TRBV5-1	CASSRRRTDSTSGANVLTF	TGCGCCAGCAGCCGCCGCCGGACAGATTCTACCTCTGGGGCCAACGTCCTGACTTTC
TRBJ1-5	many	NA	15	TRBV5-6	CASSLVSGPNQPQHF	TGTGCCAGCAGCTTGGTCTCTGGGCCCAATCAGCCCCAGCATTTT
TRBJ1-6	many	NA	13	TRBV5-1	CASRPDSNSPLHF	TGCGCCAGCAGACCTGATTCTAATTCACCCCTCCACTTT
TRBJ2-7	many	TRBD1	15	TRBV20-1	CSAASPGQGTSEQYF	TGCAGTGCCGCTTCCCCGGGACAGGGAACCTCCGAGCAGTACTTC
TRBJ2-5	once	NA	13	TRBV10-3	CAVTARGQETQYF	TGTGCCGTGACAGCAAGAGGGCAAGAGACCCAGTACTTC
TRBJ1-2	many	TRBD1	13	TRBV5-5	CASEGAQLHGYTF	TGTGCCAGCGAGGGGGCCCAACTCCATGGCTACACCTTC
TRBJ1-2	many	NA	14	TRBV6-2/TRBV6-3	CASSPDGMIYGYTF	TGTGCCAGCAGTCCTGACGGAATGATCTATGGCTACACCTTC
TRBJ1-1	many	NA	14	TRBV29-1	CSVVNVQRNTEAFF	TGCAGCGTTGTGAACGTCCAGAGGAACACTGAAGCTTTCTTT
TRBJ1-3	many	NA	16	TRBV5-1	CASSDQGSISGNTIYF	TGCGCCAGCAGCGATCAAGGAAGCATCTCTGGAAACACCATATATTTT
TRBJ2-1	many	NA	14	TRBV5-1	CASSLAVLGNEQFF	TGCGCCAGCAGCTTGGCGGTCCTAGGGAATGAGCAGTTCTTC
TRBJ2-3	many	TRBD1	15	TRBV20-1	CSAGLTGFTTDTQYF	TGCAGTGCTGGTCTGACAGGGTTCACCACAGATACGCAGTATTTT
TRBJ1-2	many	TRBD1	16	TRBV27	CASSLLGTGANYGYTF	TGTGCCAGCAGTTTATTAGGGACAGGGGCTAACTATGGCTACACCTTC
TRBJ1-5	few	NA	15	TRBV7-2	CASSSWRSRNQPQHF	TGTGCCAGCAGCTCGTGGAGATCGCGAAATCAGCCCCAGCATTTT
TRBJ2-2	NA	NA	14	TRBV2	CASSIGTHTGELFF	TGTGCCAGCAGTATTGGGACCCACACCGGGGAGCTGTTTTTT
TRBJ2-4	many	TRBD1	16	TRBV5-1	CASSFGTDITKNIQYF	TGCGCCAGCAGCTTCGGGACAGATATCACCAAAAACATTCAGTACTTC
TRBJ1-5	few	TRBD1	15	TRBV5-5	CASSLVGTEHQPQHF	TGTGCCAGCAGCTTGGTTGGGACAGAGCATCAGCCCCAGCATTTT
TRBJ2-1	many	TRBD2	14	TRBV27	CASYSGGLVNEQFF	TGTGCCAGTTACAGCGGGGGGCTCGTCAATGAGCAGTTCTTC